This T cell receptor beta chain is drawn from a study of cytomegalovirus exposure and HLA in healthy donors. Study-wide results and limits: An assumption of roughly uniform sequencing depth across donors underlay the presence/absence analyses. TCR beta chain V- and J-gene trimming was linked, in a later analysis, to a missense variant in DCLRE1C.

The PCR ran on 60 Vbeta and 13 Jbeta primers. Profiled with immunoSEQ multiplex PCR; TCRdb holds only in-frame clones, not every one. This sample has 150,000 to 200,000 clones, with around 80% found just once. On this clone itself: Antigen specificity is unknown.

Germline CDR1 reads MNHEY; CDR2 reads SVGAGI. CDR3 size: 13 residues. Trimming took 0 bases from V and 7 from J; bases not matched to a gene: 1. The source of this sequence is a woman in her forties or fifties in good health and CMV-seropositive. The sequenced sample was PBMCs. The V and J genes are TRBV6-5 and TRBJ2-7, with TRBD1 matching 9 bases. CDR3 sequence reads: CASSYSTGGEQYF. CDR3 bases: TGTGCCAGCAGTTACTCGACAGGGGGGGAGCAGTACTTC.